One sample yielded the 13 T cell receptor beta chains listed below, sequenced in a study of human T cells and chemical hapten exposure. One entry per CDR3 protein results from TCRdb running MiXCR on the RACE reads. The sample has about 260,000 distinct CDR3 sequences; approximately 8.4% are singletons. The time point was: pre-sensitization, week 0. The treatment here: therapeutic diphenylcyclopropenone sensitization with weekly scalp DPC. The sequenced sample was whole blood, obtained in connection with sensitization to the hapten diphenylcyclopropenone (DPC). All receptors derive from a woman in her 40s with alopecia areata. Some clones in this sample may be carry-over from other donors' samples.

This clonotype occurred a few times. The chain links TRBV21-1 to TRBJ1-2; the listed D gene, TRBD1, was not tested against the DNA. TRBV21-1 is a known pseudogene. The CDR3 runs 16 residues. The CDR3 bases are TGTGCCAGCAGCAAATCTGGAGGGGGCGCGACCTATGGCTACACCTTC. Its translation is CASSKSGGGATYGYTF.

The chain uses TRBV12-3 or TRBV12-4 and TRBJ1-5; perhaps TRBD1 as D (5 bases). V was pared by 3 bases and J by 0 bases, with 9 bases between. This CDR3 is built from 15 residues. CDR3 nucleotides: TGTGCCAGCAGTTTGGACACATATAGCAATCAGCCCCAGCATTTT. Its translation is CASSLDTYSNQPQHF.

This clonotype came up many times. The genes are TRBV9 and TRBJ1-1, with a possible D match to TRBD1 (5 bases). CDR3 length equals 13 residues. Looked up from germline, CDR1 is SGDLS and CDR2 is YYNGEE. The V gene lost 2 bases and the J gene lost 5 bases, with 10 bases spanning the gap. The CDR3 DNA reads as TGTGCCAGCAGCGTGGGGGGATGGACTGAAGCTTTCTTT. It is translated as CASSVGGWTEAFF.

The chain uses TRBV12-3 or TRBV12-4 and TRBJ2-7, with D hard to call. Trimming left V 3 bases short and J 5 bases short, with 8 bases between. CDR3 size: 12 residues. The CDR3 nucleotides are TGTGCCAGCAGTTTGTCGCCCCACGAGCAGTACTTC. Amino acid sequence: CASSLSPHEQYF.

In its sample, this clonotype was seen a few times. For the CDR3, the DNA is TGTGCCAGCAGCCAAGGAAGATACACAGATACGCAGTATTTT. It translates to CASSQGRYTDTQYF. The chain couples TRBV3-1 to TRBJ2-3, with D unresolved. The CDR3 runs 14 residues. Germline-derived CDR1 and CDR2 are LGHDT and YNNKEL (reference sequence). V lost 1 base, J lost 2 bases, and 7 bases lay in between.

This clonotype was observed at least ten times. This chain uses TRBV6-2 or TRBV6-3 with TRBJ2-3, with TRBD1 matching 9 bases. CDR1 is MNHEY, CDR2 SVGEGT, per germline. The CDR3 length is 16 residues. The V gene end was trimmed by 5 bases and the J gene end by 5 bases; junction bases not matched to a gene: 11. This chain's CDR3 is CASSTGQGQRVDTQYF. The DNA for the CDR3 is TGTGCCAGCAGTACCGGACAGGGGCAGCGGGTAGATACGCAGTATTTT.

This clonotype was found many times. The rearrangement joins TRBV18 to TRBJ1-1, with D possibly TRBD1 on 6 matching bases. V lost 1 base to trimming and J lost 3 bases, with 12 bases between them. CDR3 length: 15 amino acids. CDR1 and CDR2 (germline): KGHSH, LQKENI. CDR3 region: CASSPLGGLDTEAFF. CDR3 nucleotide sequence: TGTGCCAGCTCACCACTAGGGGGGTTGGACACTGAAGCTTTCTTT.

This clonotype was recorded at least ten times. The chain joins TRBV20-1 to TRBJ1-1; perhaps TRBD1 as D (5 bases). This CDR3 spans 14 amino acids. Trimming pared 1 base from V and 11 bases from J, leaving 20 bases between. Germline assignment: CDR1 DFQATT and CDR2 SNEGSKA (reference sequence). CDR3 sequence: CSARAPGTGRSAFF. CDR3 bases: TGCAGTGCTAGAGCCCCAGGGACGGGCCGATCGGCTTTCTTT.

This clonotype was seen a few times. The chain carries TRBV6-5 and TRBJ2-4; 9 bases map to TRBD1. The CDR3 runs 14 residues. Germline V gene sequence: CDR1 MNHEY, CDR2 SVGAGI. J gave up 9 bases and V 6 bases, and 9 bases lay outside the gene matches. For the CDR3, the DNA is TGTGCCAGCAGGATGTTAGGACAGGGGCCCATTCAGTACTTC. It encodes CASRMLGQGPIQYF.

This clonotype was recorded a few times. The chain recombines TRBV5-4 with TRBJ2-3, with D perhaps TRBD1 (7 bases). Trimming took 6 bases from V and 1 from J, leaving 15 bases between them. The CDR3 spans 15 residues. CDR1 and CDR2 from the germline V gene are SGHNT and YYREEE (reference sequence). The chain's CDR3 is CASTHGGTGTDTQYF. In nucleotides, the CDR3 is TGTGCCAGCACCCACGGCGGGACAGGCACAGATACGCAGTATTTT.

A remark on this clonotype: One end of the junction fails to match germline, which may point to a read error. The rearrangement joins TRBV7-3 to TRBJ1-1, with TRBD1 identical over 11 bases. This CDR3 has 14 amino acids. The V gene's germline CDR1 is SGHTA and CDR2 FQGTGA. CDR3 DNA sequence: TGTGCCAGCAGCTTAGGACAGGGGGCATCTGAAGTTTTCTTT. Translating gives CASSLGQGASEVFF. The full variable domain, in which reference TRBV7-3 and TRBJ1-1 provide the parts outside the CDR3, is GAGVSQTPSNKVTEKGKYVELRCDPISGHTALYWYRQSLGQGPEFLIYFQGTGAADDSGLPNDRFFAVRPEGSVSTLKIQRTERGDSAVYLCASSLGQGASEVFFGQGTRLTVV.

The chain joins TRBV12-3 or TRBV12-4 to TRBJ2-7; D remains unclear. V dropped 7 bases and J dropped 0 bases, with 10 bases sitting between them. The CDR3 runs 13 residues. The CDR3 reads CASTFGSSYEQYF. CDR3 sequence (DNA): TGTGCCAGCACCTTCGGATCCTCCTACGAGCAGTACTTC.

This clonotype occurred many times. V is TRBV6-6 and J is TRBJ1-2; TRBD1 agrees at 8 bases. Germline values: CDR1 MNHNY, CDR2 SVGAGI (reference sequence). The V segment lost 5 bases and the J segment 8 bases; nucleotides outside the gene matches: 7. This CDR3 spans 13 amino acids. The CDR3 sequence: CASSQTGQGGYTF. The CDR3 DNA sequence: TGTGCCAGCAGTCAAACAGGACAGGGAGGCTACACCTTC.